This is a list of T cell receptor beta chains from one sample in a study of cytomegalovirus exposure and HLA in healthy donors. Profiling relied on immunoSEQ multiplex PCR, and the TCRdb table lists in-frame clones only, not all of them. The sample shows around 78,000 clones, roughly 80% of them seen only once. Material: PBMCs. These receptors all come from a woman between 50 and 59 years old in good health and CMV-seronegative. Each CDR3 is given with its conserved first and last residue. A D gene is named only where the DNA matches it firmly.

D	V	J	CDR3	DNA
-	TRBV7-9	TRBJ2-3	CASSFPGSTDTQYF	TGTGCCAGCAGCTTTCCCGGGAGCACAGATACGCAGTATTTT
-	TRBV21-1	TRBJ2-3	CASSITSTLAGRSTDTQYF	TGTGCCAGCAGCATTACATCCACACTAGCGGGGAGGAGCACAGATACGCAGTATTTT
-	TRBV30	TRBJ1-1	CAWITGTVKAFF	TGTGCCTGGATCACTGGGACTGTTAAAGCTTTCTTT
-	TRBV21-1	TRBJ2-7	CASSKERESYTAYEQYF	TGTGCCAGCAGCAAAGAACGGGAATCGTACACAGCCTACGAGCAGTACTTC
TRBD1	TRBV7-8	TRBJ2-7	CASSLAGQVSYEQYF	TGTGCCAGCAGCTTAGCGGGACAGGTCTCCTACGAGCAGTACTTC
-	TRBV4-1	TRBJ2-2	CASSPSNTGELFF	TGCGCCAGCAGCCCATCGAACACCGGGGAGCTGTTTTTT
-	TRBV19	TRBJ2-1	CASSIGSFYNEQFF	TGTGCCAGTAGTATAGGTTCTTTCTACAATGAGCAGTTCTTC
TRBD1	TRBV18	TRBJ1-1	CASSPPSGTGTEAFF	TGTGCCAGCTCACCACCATCCGGGACAGGGACGGAAGCTTTCTTT
-	TRBV6-6	TRBJ2-2	CASVRQANTGELFF	TGTGCCAGCGTTAGACAGGCCAACACCGGGGAGCTGTTTTTT
TRBD2	TRBV29-1	TRBJ2-1	CSVDSSGNYNEQFF	TGCAGCGTTGATTCTAGCGGGAACTACAATGAGCAGTTCTTC
TRBD2	TRBV7-2	TRBJ2-3	CASRFLAGGPPDTQYF	TGTGCCAGCAGATTCCTAGCGGGGGGGCCACCAGATACGCAGTATTTT
TRBD1	TRBV7-2	TRBJ2-5	CASSSPDRGETQYF	TGTGCCAGCAGCTCCCCTGACAGGGGAGAGACCCAGTACTTC
-	TRBV2	TRBJ1-2	CASSAADSSIYGYTF	TGTGCCAGCAGTGCGGCGGACAGTTCGATTTATGGCTACACCTTC